Sequencing of this TCR beta chain was carried out in a study of T cell changes during pregnancy in multiple sclerosis. TCRdb's table, derived via immunoSEQ multiplex PCR, lists solely in-frame clones and lacks some. This sample has about 33,000 clones; approximately 90% occur once, and the top ten carry approximately 3%. This CDR3 is 14 amino acids long. Trimming stripped 7 bases from V and 5 bases from J, with 14 bases between. Germline V gives CDR1 LNHDA, CDR2 SQIVND (reference sequence). This sample comprised CD4+ T cells from peripheral blood mononuclear cells, obtained in the third trimester of pregnancy. This receptor was obtained from a female donor in good health, enrolled as a control in a pregnancy study. This chain uses TRBV19 with TRBJ1-4; D gene ambiguous. The CDR3 region has the DNA TGTGCCAGTAACGCAGGCATGACGAATGAAAAACTGTTTTTT. This translates into CASNAGMTNEKLFF.